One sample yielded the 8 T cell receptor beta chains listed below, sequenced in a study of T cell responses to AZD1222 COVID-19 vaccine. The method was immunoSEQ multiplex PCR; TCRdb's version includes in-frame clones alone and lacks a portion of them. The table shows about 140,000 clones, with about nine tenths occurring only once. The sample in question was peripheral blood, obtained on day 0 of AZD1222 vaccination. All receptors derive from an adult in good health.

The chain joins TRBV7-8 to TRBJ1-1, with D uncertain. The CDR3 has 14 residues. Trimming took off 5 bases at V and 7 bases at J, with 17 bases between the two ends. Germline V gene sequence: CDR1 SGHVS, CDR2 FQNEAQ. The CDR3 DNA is TGTGCCAGCAGCCCTAACTCGAGGGCAGATGAAGCTTTCTTT. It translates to CASSPNSRADEAFF.

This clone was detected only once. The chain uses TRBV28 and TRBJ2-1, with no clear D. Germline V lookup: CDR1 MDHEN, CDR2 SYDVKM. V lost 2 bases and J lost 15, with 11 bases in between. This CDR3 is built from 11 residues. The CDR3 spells CASSLDLKRFF. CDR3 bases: TGTGCCAGCAGTTTAGACTTAAAACGGTTCTTC.

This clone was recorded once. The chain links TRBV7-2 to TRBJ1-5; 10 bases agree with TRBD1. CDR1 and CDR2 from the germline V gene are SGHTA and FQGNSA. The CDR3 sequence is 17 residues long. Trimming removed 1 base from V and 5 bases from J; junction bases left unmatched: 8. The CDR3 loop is CASSLGATGGRDQPQHF. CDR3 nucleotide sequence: TGTGCCAGCAGCTTAGGGGCGACAGGGGGCAGGGATCAGCCCCAGCATTTT.

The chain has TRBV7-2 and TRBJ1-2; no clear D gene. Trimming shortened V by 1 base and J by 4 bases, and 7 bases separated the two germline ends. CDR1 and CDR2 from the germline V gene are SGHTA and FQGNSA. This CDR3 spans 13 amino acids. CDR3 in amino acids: CASSLEDLYGYTF. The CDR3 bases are TGTGCCAGCAGCTTAGAGGACCTCTATGGCTACACCTTC.

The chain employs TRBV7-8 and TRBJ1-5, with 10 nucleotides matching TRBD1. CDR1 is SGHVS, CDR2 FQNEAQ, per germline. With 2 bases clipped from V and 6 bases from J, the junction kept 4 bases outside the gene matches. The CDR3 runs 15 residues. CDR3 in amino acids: CASSLRDRGAQPQHF. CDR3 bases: TGTGCCAGCAGCTTACGGGACAGGGGCGCTCAGCCCCAGCATTTT. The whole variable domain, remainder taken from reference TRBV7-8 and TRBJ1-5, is GAGVSQSPRYKVAKRGQDVALRCDPISGHVSLFWYQQALGQGPEFLTYFQNEAQLDKSGLPSDRFFAERPEGSVSTLKIQRTQQEDSAVYLCASSLRDRGAQPQHFGDGTRLSIL.

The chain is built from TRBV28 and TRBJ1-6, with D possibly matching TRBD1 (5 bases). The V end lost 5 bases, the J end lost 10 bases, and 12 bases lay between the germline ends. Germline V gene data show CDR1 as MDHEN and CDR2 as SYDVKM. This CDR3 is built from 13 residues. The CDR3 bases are TGTGCCAGCAGTCCAGACAGAGACTCACCCCTCCACTTT. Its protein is CASSPDRDSPLHF.

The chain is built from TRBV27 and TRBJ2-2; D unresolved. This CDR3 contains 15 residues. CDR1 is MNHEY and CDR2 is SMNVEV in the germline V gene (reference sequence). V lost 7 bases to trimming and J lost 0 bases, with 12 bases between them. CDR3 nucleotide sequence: TGTGCCAGCACTCAGGTGGCCGCGAACACCGGGGAGCTGTTTTTT. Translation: CASTQVAANTGELFF.

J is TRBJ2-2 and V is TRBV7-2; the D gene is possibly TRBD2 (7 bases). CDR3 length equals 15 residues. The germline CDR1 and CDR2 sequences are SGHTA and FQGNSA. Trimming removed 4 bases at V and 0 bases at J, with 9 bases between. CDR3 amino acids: CASSWGGTNTGELFF. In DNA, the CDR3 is TGTGCCAGCAGCTGGGGGGGCACGAACACCGGGGAGCTGTTTTTT.